What follows are 29 T cell receptor beta chains derived from one specimen sequenced in a study of cytomegalovirus exposure and HLA in healthy donors. With 60 Vbeta and 13 Jbeta primers, the PCR was carried out. TCRdb's copy holds only in-frame clones and misses some; the assay was immunoSEQ multiplex PCR. Found here are around 120,000 clones, 65% to 85% of them singletons; the top ten hold 1.8%. The specimen was PBMCs. Receptor source: a woman in her 40s in good health and CMV-seronegative.

This chain links TRBV28 with TRBJ2-7, with TRBD2 identical over 8 bases. J was trimmed by 7 bases and V by 8 bases; bases with no gene match: 10. Germline CDR1 MDHEN, CDR2 SYDVKM. The CDR3 sequence is 13 residues long. CDR3 residues: CASVAGRGEEQYF. DNA for the CDR3: TGTGCCAGCGTAGCGGGGAGGGGGGAGGAGCAGTACTTC. Based on the CDR3 plus reference TRBV28 and TRBJ2-7, the full variable domain is DVKVTQSSRYLVKRTGEKVFLECVQDMDHENMFWYRQDPGLGLRLIYFSYDVKMKEKGDIPEGYSVSREKKERFSLILESASTNQTSMYLCASVAGRGEEQYFGPGTRLTVT.

This clone was counted between two and nine times. The chain employs TRBV28 and TRBJ2-7; TRBD1 matches at 7 bases. The germline gives CDR1 MDHEN, CDR2 SYDVKM. This CDR3 has 14 residues. Trimming at V came to 5 bases and at J to 0 bases, leaving 4 bases not matched to a gene. The CDR3 DNA follows: TGTGCCAGCAGTCCCGGGACAGACTCCTACGAGCAGTACTTC. Translation: CASSPGTDSYEQYF.

This chain uses TRBV7-2 with TRBJ1-2, with D maybe TRBD1 (5 bases). The CDR3 is 15 amino acids. The V gene's germline CDR1 is SGHTA and CDR2 FQGNSA. Between the trimmed V and J ends, which lost 1 base and 4 bases, there was a span of 13 bases. CDR3 DNA: TGTGCCAGCAGCTTAGGACAGTTTCTACTCTATGGCTACACCTTC. Its protein is CASSLGQFLLYGYTF.

This clone was picked up one time. This sequence joins TRBV9 and TRBJ2-3, with 8 bases matching TRBD2. CDR1 and CDR2 (germline): SGDLS, YYNGEE. V lost 0 bases and J lost 4; bases outside the gene matches: 7. The CDR3 contains 16 residues. The CDR3 bases are TGTGCCAGCAGCGTAGGAAGACCAGCGGGAGCAGATACGCAGTATTTT. As protein: CASSVGRPAGADTQYF.

This chain uses TRBV5-1 with TRBJ1-1, with a possible D match to TRBD1 (6 bases). V lost 4 bases and J 9 bases, leaving 22 bases between the germline ends. The germline V gene has CDR1 SGHRS and CDR2 YFSETQ. This CDR3 region has 15 residues. The CDR3 DNA sequence: TGCGCCAGCAGCCCTGTTCTGGACAGTACCTCCCAAGCTTTCTTT. Residues: CASSPVLDSTSQAFF.

This clone came up a few times. The rearrangement uses TRBV19 and TRBJ1-5; 9 positions agree with TRBD1. The CDR3 sequence is 13 residues long. J lost 4 bases, V lost 9 bases, and 4 bases had no gene match. CDR1 and CDR2 (germline): LNHDA, SQIVND (reference sequence). CDR3 region: CASRGTGNQPQHF. CDR3 sequence (DNA): TGTGCCAGCCGCGGGACAGGGAATCAGCCCCAGCATTTT.

The chain joins TRBV18 to TRBJ2-1; TRBD1 matches at 9 bases. There are 17 residues in the CDR3. Trimming removed 4 bases from V and 1 base from J; junction bases left unmatched: 8. Germline CDR1 KGHSH, CDR2 LQKENI. The DNA for the CDR3 is TGTGCCAGCTCACTGCGGACAGGGGTAAATTCCTACAATGAGCAGTTCTTC. It is translated as CASSLRTGVNSYNEQFF. Based on the CDR3 plus reference TRBV18 and TRBJ2-1, the full variable domain is NAGVMQNPRHLVRRRGQEARLRCSPMKGHSHVYWYRQLPEEGLKFMVYLQKENIIDESGMPKERFSAEFPKEGPSILRIQQVVRGDSAAYFCASSLRTGVNSYNEQFFGPGTRLTVL.

V gene TRBV2 combines with J gene TRBJ2-2; D is perhaps TRBD1 (5 bases). The CDR3 extends over 13 amino acids. Germline lookup yields CDR1 SNHLY and CDR2 FYNNEI. The V gene lost 7 bases and the J gene lost 2 bases, with 8 bases spanning the gap. CDR3 protein: CASTTDNTGELFF. The CDR3 region has the DNA TGTGCCAGCACGACAGATAACACCGGGGAGCTGTTTTTT.

The chain combines TRBV6-6 with TRBJ2-5; D may be TRBD2 (6 bases). This CDR3 is 15 amino acids long. Trimming shortened V by 0 bases and J by 2 bases, and 10 bases separated the two germline ends. Per the germline V gene, CDR1 is MNHNY and CDR2 is SVGAGI (reference sequence). For the CDR3, the DNA is TGTGCCAGCAGTTACTCAAGGGACTGGCAAGAGACCCAGTACTTC. Translation gives CASSYSRDWQETQYF.

Only a few counts were recorded for this clone. This chain uses TRBV4-2 with TRBJ2-1; TRBD2 matches at 9 bases. The CDR3 sequence is 16 residues long. V lost 4 bases, J lost 7 bases, and 11 bases stayed unmatched. Germline V gene sequence: CDR1 LGHNA, CDR2 YNFKEQ. CDR3 amino acids: CASSPTGAGGGNEQFF. CDR3 in DNA: TGTGCCAGCAGCCCCACGGGGGCGGGAGGGGGTAATGAGCAGTTCTTC.

The chain has TRBV6-6 and TRBJ1-5, with 7 bases lining up with TRBD1. Germline loops: CDR1 MNHNY, CDR2 SVGAGI (reference sequence). The CDR3 runs 15 residues. The V gene end was trimmed by 8 bases and the J gene end by 3 bases; junction bases not matched to a gene: 10. CDR3 DNA sequence: TGTGCCAGCCGAGACAGGGCAACGTACAATCAGCCCCAGCATTTT. Translating it yields CASRDRATYNQPQHF.

This chain connects TRBV19 to TRBJ2-7; 12 bases map to TRBD2. The CDR3 has 15 amino acids. CDR1 LNHDA and CDR2 SQIVND come from the germline V gene (reference sequence). The ends lost 5 bases at V and 5 bases at J; junction bases unmatched: 7. Here the CDR3 reads CASSARLAGENEQYF. In DNA, the CDR3 is TGTGCCAGTAGTGCTAGACTAGCGGGAGAGAACGAGCAGTACTTC. Full variable domain (outside the CDR3, taken from reference TRBV19 and TRBJ2-7): DGGITQSPKYLFRKEGQNVTLSCEQNLNHDAMYWYRQDPGQGLRLIYYSQIVNDFQKGDIAEGYSVSREKKESFPLTVTSAQKNPTAFYLCASSARLAGENEQYFGPGTRLTVT.

As for this clone: A read error may account for a junction end that differs from germline. V gene TRBV10-3 combines with J gene TRBJ2-1, with 12 bases identical to TRBD2. Germline V gene lookup returns CDR1 ENHRY and CDR2 SYGVKD. The CDR3 sequence is 15 residues long. CDR3 residues: CAISELAGGPNGQFF. DNA for the CDR3: TGTGCCATCAGTGAGCTAGCGGGAGGGCCGAATGGGCAGTTCTTC.

The chain employs TRBV4-1 and TRBJ2-1, with D perhaps matching TRBD1 (5 bases). This CDR3 is 13 amino acids long. Trimming removed 8 bases at V and 5 bases at J, with 13 bases between. Germline V gene data show CDR1 as MGHRA and CDR2 as YSYEKL. CDR3 loop: CASEADNDNEQFF. The CDR3 DNA reads TGCGCCAGCGAGGCGGACAACGACAATGAGCAGTTCTTC.

This chain joins TRBV5-1 and TRBJ2-2; 7 bases line up with TRBD1. This CDR3 region has 15 residues. V was clipped by 4 bases and J by 4 bases; unmatched bases: 7. Germline CDR1 is SGHRS and CDR2 is YFSETQ. CDR3: CASSHDSGGTGELFF. CDR3 DNA sequence: TGCGCCAGCAGCCACGACTCAGGGGGCACCGGGGAGCTGTTTTTT.

This chain links TRBV5-8 with TRBJ2-2; 14 positions agree with TRBD2. This CDR3 region has 16 residues. The V gene end was trimmed by 4 bases and the J gene end by 7 bases; junction bases not matched to a gene: 6. Germline V gives CDR1 SGHTS, CDR2 YDEGEE. The CDR3 DNA reads TGTGCCAGCAGCCCGGGACTAGCGGGAGACGGCGGGGAGCTGTTTTTT. Translating gives CASSPGLAGDGGELFF.

The count of this clone is one. A junction boundary mismatches the germline segment, possibly from a read error. The chain combines TRBV7-3 with TRBJ2-6; possibly TRBD1 for D (5 bases). This CDR3 is built from 12 residues. The germline V gene has CDR1 SGHTA and CDR2 FQGTGA. CDR3 residues: CASSYGANGLTF. As DNA, the CDR3 is TGTGCCAGCAGTTATGGGGCCAACGGCCTGACTTTC.

This chain joins TRBV6-5 and TRBJ1-1, with D maybe TRBD1 (5 bases). There are 13 residues in the CDR3. Trimming removed 6 bases at V and 3 bases at J, with 11 bases between. Germline CDR1 and CDR2: MNHEY and SVGAGI. CDR3 sequence reads: CASRSQGYTEAFF. In DNA form, the CDR3 reads TGTGCCAGCAGATCTCAGGGTTACACTGAAGCTTTCTTT.

The rearrangement uses TRBV28 and TRBJ1-3, with D possibly TRBD1 on 5 matching bases. Trimming took off 10 bases at V and 2 bases at J, with 21 bases between the two ends. Per the germline V gene, CDR1 is MDHEN and CDR2 is SYDVKM. The CDR3 length is 16 residues. The DNA of the CDR3 is TGTGCCACCCACTCGGGGGGGGGTAATCCTGGAAACACCATATATTTT. It yields the protein CATHSGGGNPGNTIYF. The whole variable domain, remainder taken from reference TRBV28 and TRBJ1-3, is DVKVTQSSRYLVKRTGEKVFLECVQDMDHENMFWYRQDPGLGLRLIYFSYDVKMKEKGDIPEGYSVSREKKERFSLILESASTNQTSMYLCATHSGGGNPGNTIYFGEGSWLTVV.

The chain carries TRBV2 and TRBJ2-7; 7 bases agree with TRBD1. Germline V gene sequence: CDR1 SNHLY, CDR2 FYNNEI. J lost 0 bases, V lost 8 bases, and 7 bases had no gene match. The CDR3 has 14 amino acids. The DNA for the CDR3 is TGTGCCAGCCTGAGACAGGGAGACTCCTACGAGCAGTACTTC. It encodes CASLRQGDSYEQYF.

The rearrangement uses TRBV28 and TRBJ1-1, with a tentative D call TRBD1 (6 bases). The CDR3 is made up of 15 amino acids. CDR1 and CDR2 from the germline V gene are MDHEN and SYDVKM. Trimming took 5 bases from V and 0 from J, leaving 13 bases between them. The CDR3 nucleotides read TGTGCCAGCAGTCCACAGGGCTACATGAACACTGAAGCTTTCTTT. Translation: CASSPQGYMNTEAFF.

The V and J genes are TRBV28 and TRBJ2-7; 8 nucleotides line up with TRBD2. Germline CDR1 reads MDHEN; CDR2 reads SYDVKM. V gave up 3 bases and J gave up 0 bases; unmatched junction bases: 4. The CDR3 is made up of 15 amino acids. CDR3 sequence (DNA): TGTGCCAGCAGTTTTAGCGGGACGGGCTCCTACGAGCAGTACTTC. This sequence encodes CASSFSGTGSYEQYF.

The V gene is TRBV5-1, the J gene TRBJ2-7, with 7 bases matching TRBD1. J gave up 7 bases and V 7 bases, and 8 bases lay outside the gene matches. The CDR3 totals 12 residues. Germline CDR1 reads SGHRS; CDR2 reads YFSETQ. The CDR3 loop reads CASFRQGEEQYF. The CDR3 DNA sequence: TGCGCCAGCTTCCGACAGGGTGAAGAGCAGTACTTC.

For the CDR3, the DNA is TGTGCCAGCCTAAGGGGCAATGGCTATGGCTACACCTTC. This gives the protein CASLRGNGYGYTF. The chain combines TRBV2 with TRBJ1-2, with D possibly TRBD1 on 5 matching bases. The germline V gene has CDR1 SNHLY and CDR2 FYNNEI. V lost 8 bases, J lost 4 bases, and 14 bases lay in between. This CDR3 contains 13 residues.

The chain combines TRBV7-9 with TRBJ2-7; 12 nucleotides align to TRBD2. V shed 5 bases and J 2 bases; nucleotides not matched to a gene: 7. In germline, CDR1 is SEHNR, CDR2 FQNEAQ (reference sequence). CDR3 length equals 16 residues. CDR3 amino acids: CASSNFGLAGTYEQYF. The CDR3 DNA sequence: TGTGCCAGCAGCAATTTTGGACTAGCGGGAACCTACGAGCAGTACTTC.

On this clone: A read error may account for a junction end that differs from germline. Other DNA sequences from this sample encode an identical CDR3 as well. The J gene is TRBJ2-5, the V gene TRBV7-2; tentative D call: TRBD1 (6 bases). This CDR3 spans 14 amino acids. Germline V lookup: CDR1 SGHTA, CDR2 FQGNSA. The CDR3 reads CASSSLWDTARQYF. Here the CDR3 DNA reads TGCGCCAGCAGCTCCTTGTGGGACACGGCAAGGCAGTACTTC. Complete variable domain (other parts from reference TRBV7-2 and TRBJ2-5): GAGVSQSPSNKVTEKGKDVELRCDPISGHTALYWYRQSLGQGLEFLIYFQGNSAPDKSGLPSDRFSAERTGGSVSTLTIQRTQQEDSAVYLCASSSLWDTARQYFGPGTRLLVL.

This rearrangement joins TRBV7-8 to TRBJ1-4; maybe TRBD1 (5 bases). CDR1 and CDR2 from the germline V gene are SGHVS and FQNEAQ. Trimming removed 1 base at V and 6 bases at J, with 15 bases between. This CDR3 comprises 16 residues. The CDR3 sequence: CASSLEVTEFYEKLFF. The CDR3 bases are TGTGCCAGCAGCTTAGAAGTGACAGAATTTTATGAAAAACTGTTTTTT.

In DNA, the CDR3 is TGTGCCAGCAGCTCATGGCACGGGGTGGATGAGCAGTTCTTC. Its protein product is CASSSWHGVDEQFF. The chain has TRBV6-6 and TRBJ2-1; possible D gene TRBD2, 5 bases. Per the germline V gene, CDR1 is MNHNY and CDR2 is SVGAGI (reference sequence). V was shortened by 6 bases and J by 8 bases, with 17 bases between the two germline ends. The CDR3 is 14 amino acids.

The chain carries TRBV5-1 and TRBJ2-5, with TRBD1 matching over 9 bases. V lost 0 bases to trimming and J lost 3 bases; unmatched junction nucleotides: 9. The CDR3 totals 17 residues. Germline V gives CDR1 SGHRS, CDR2 YFSETQ. CDR3 loop: CASSLVYPRTGEETQYF. DNA for the CDR3: TGCGCCAGCAGCTTGGTTTATCCCCGGACAGGGGAAGAGACCCAGTACTTC.